This T cell receptor beta chain was identified in a study of shared clonotypes between healthy human individuals. Study-wide findings and caveats: Donors were few, which limited the genetic and exposure-history diversity represented.

Replicate sorted-subset PCRs were loaded with around 0.2 ug DNA, about 28,000 T cell genomes. Method: immunoSEQ multiplex PCR; TCRdb's copy keeps in-frame clones and lacks some. The sample holds 800,000 to 1,200,000 clones; about four fifths are singletons and the top ten take roughly 0.56%. For this clone: The target antigen is unknown.

It was into CD45RA+ naive and CD45RA-negative memory subsets that the CD4+ cells were split. The sequenced material came from memory CD4+ T cells from PBMCs. Subset of the sample: CD45RA-negative fraction. The clonotype comes from a man aged 18 to 29 in good health. Some clones in this sample may be carry-over from other donors' samples.

The CDR3 region is CASSGTSGRAYNEQFF. CDR3 sequence (DNA): TGTGCCAGTTCCGGGACTAGCGGGAGGGCCTACAATGAGCAGTTCTTC. The chain recombines TRBV9 with TRBJ2-1; TRBD2 agrees at 16 bases. Germline V gene lookup returns CDR1 SGDLS and CDR2 YYNGEE. This CDR3 is built from 16 residues. The V and J ends lost 8 bases and 2 bases, in that order; junction bases with no gene match: 4.